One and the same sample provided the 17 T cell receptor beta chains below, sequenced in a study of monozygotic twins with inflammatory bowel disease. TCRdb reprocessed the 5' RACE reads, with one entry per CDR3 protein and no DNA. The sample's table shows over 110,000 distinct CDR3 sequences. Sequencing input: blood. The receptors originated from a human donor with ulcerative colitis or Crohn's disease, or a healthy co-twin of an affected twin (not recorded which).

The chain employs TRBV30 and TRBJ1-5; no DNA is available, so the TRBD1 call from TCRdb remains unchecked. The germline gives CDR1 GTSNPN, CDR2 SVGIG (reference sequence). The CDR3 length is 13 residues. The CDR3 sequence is CAWSLTGNQPQHF.

CDR3 loop: CASSLYTGELFF. The genes are TRBV27 and TRBJ2-2. Germline V CDR1 and CDR2: MNHEY, SMNVEV (reference sequence). This CDR3 has 12 amino acids.

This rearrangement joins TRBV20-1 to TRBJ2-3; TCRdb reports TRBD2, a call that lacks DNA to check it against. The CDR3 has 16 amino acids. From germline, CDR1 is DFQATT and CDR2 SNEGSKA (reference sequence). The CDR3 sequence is CSARRASGGYTDTQYF.

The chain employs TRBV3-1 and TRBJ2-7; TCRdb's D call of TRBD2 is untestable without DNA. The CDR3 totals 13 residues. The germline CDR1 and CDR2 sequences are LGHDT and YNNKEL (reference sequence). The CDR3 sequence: CASSQVAGIEQYF.

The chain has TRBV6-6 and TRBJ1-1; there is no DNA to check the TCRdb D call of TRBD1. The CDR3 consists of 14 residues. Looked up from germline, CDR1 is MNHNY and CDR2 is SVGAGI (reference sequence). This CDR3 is CASSTGQGATEAFF.

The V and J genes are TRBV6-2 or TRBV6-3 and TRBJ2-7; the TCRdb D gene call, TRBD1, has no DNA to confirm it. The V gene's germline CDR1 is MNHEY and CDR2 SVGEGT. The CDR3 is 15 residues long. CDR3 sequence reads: CASYGGQVLENEQYF.

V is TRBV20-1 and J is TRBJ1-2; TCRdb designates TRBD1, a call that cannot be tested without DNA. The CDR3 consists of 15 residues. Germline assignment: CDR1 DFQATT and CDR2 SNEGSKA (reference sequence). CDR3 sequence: CSAIPGTGDNYGYTF.

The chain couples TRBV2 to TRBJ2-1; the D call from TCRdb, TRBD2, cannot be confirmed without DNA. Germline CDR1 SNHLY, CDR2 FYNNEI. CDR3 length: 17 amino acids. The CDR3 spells CASSAPGLAGAAGEQFF.

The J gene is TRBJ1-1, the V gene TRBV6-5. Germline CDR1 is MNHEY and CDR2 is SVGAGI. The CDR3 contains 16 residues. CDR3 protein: CASSYPPAEMNTEAFF.

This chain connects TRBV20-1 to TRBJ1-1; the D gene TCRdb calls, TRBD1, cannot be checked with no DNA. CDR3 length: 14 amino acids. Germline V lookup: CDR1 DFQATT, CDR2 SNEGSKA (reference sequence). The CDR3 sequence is CSARYRGTGTEAFF.

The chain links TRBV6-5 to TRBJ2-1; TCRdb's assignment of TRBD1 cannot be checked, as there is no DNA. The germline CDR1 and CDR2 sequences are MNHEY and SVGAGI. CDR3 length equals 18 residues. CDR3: CASSYSTSWQGDWNEQFF.

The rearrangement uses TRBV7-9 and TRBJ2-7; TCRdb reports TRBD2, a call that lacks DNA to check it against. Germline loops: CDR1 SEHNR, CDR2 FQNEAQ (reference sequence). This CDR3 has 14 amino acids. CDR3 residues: CASSPLHAGNEQYF.

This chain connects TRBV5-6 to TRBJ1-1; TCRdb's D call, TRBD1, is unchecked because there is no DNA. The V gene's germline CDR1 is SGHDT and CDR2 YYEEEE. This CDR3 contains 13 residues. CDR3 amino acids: CASSLPPGDKAFF. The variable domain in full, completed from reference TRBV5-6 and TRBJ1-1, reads DAGVTQSPTHLIKTRGQQVTLRCSPKSGHDTVSWYQQALGQGPQFIFQYYEEEERQRGNFPDRFSGHQFPNYSSELNVNALLLGDSALYLCASSLPPGDKAFFGQGTRLTVV.

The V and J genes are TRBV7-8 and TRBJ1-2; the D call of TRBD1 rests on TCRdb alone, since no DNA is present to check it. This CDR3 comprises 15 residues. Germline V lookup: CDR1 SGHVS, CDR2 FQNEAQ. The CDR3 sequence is CASSLAPGQDYGYTF.

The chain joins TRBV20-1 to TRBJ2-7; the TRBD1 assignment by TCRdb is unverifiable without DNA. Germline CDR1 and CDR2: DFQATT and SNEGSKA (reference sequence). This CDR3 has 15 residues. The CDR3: CSARDGRQGSYEQYF.

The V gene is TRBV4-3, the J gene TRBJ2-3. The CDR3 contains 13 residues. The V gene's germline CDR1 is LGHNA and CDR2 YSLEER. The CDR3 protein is CASSPQVRDTQYF.

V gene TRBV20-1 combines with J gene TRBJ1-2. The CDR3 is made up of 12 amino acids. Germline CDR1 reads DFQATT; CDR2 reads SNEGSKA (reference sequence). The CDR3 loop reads CSAGDKGSGYAF.